A single sample gave rise to the 8 T cell receptor beta chains below, sequenced in a study of shared clonotypes between healthy human individuals (dated by TCRdb to 2020 to 2022). Libraries were made using the immunoSEQ multiplex PCR assay. The immuneACCESS repertoire file appears here via TCRdb, limited to in-frame rearrangements. These files lack a portion of the clones; in checked studies, under half of the deficit traces to unresolved V genes, and the cause of the others is not known. This sample comprises fewer than 3 million clones, around 90% of them detected only once. The top ten hold about 0.41% of the sample. Sequencing was done on a sample of naive CD4+ T cells from PBMCs. The cell subset or site label of this sample denotes: CD45RA+ positively selected. The receptors shown here come from a man between 18 and 35 years old in good health. Some clones in this sample may be carry-over from other donors' samples.

The V gene is TRBV4-2, the J gene TRBJ1-1, with D possibly TRBD1 on 6 matching bases. V was shortened by 3 bases and J by 5 bases, with 16 bases between the two germline ends. The CDR3 sequence is 15 residues long. Germline CDR1 LGHNA, CDR2 YNFKEQ. The CDR3 bases are TGTGCCAGCAGCCAGAATCACAGGGTCGGAACTGAAGCTTTCTTT. Its protein is CASSQNHRVGTEAFF.

Note on this clone: Other DNA sequences within the sample encode an identical CDR3. The rearrangement links TRBV7-7 to TRBJ2-7; TRBD2 matches 9 bases. V dropped 5 bases and J dropped 4; count of bases not matched to a gene: 3. The CDR3 covers 13 residues. Germline V gene lookup returns CDR1 SSHAT and CDR2 FNYEAQ (reference sequence). The CDR3 loop reads CASSPAGGYEQYF. The DNA for the CDR3 is TGTGCCAGCAGCCCCGCGGGGGGGTACGAGCAGTACTTC.

Comments on this clone: The sample has other DNA sequences that encode this CDR3 too. The genes are TRBV7-9 and TRBJ2-3, with D unclear. Per the germline V gene, CDR1 is SEHNR and CDR2 is FQNEAQ (reference sequence). Between the trimmed V and J ends, which lost 1 base and 0 bases, there was a span of 5 bases. The CDR3 has 14 residues. The CDR3 loop reads CASSLDRSTDTQYF. CDR3 sequence (DNA): TGTGCCAGCAGCTTAGACAGAAGCACAGATACGCAGTATTTT.

This chain links TRBV5-1 with TRBJ2-5; D gene uncertain. The CDR3 totals 15 residues. Germline V gene data show CDR1 as SGHRS and CDR2 as YFSETQ. The ends were cut back, 0 bases at V and 5 bases at J, with 14 bases in the middle. The CDR3 spells CASSLGLDKWETQYF. CDR3 sequence (DNA): TGCGCCAGCAGCTTGGGTCTGGATAAGTGGGAGACCCAGTACTTC.

The chain carries TRBV6-1 and TRBJ2-1; 8 bases match TRBD2. J gave up 6 bases and V 3 bases, and 7 bases lay outside the gene matches. Germline V gives CDR1 MNHNS, CDR2 SASEGT. This CDR3 has 15 amino acids. The CDR3 is CASSEMAGGINEQFF. CDR3 coding DNA: TGTGCCAGCAGTGAGATGGCGGGAGGCATCAATGAGCAGTTCTTC.

This rearrangement joins TRBV6-5 to TRBJ1-3; the D is unclear. Trimming removed 5 bases at V and 2 bases at J, with 7 bases between. This CDR3 has 13 residues. CDR1 and CDR2 from the germline V gene are MNHEY and SVGAGI. CDR3 sequence: CASSPVAGNTIYF. The CDR3 coding sequence is TGTGCCAGCAGTCCGGTCGCTGGAAACACCATATATTTT.

V and J are TRBV7-9 and TRBJ2-3; D may be TRBD2 (6 bases). The CDR3 runs to 17 residues. V gave up 5 bases and J gave up 3 bases, with 21 bases separating them. The V gene's germline CDR1 is SEHNR and CDR2 FQNEAQ (reference sequence). CDR3 DNA sequence: TGTGCCAGCAGCCGACACACTTATATCCGGGAGACAGATACGCAGTATTTT. Protein product: CASSRHTYIRETDTQYF.

V gene TRBV10-1 combines with J gene TRBJ2-1, with TRBD1 identical over 7 bases. The CDR3 totals 16 residues. Germline V gene lookup returns CDR1 WNHNN and CDR2 SYGVQD (reference sequence). The V gene end was trimmed by 0 bases and the J gene end by 3 bases; junction bases not matched to a gene: 5. CDR3 amino acids: CASSESMGQLYNEQFF. The CDR3, as DNA: TGCGCCAGCAGTGAGTCGATGGGACAGCTCTACAATGAGCAGTTCTTC.